The clone carrying this T cell receptor (beta chain) appeared many times. The antigen is not known. The diagnostic basis comprised clinical symptoms, serum thyroxine and TRAb, thyroid ultrasound and orbital computed tomography. The data are from a study of T cells in Graves' hyperthyroidism and ophthalmopathy. Study-wide results and limits: Ophthalmopathy, as predicted by the model, came a median approximately 5.9 months after the prediction. The authors' 13 V-J model separated ophthalmopathy from stable hyperthyroidism.

The CDR3 has 16 residues. V gave up 5 bases and J gave up 1 base, with 15 bases separating them. RNA transcripts served as the template for amplifying TCR beta CDR3 regions. In the first-round RT-PCR of the TCR CDR3, the HTBI primer set was used. TCRdb analysed the multiplex PCR reads with MiXCR anew, one entry per CDR3 protein. The sample lists over 450,000 distinct CDR3 sequences, roughly 14% occurring once. The chain recombines TRBV12-3 or TRBV12-4 with TRBJ1-3; D unresolved. The TCR sequence derives from a woman aged 18-29 years with Graves' hyperthyroidism. The sample taken for sequencing was blood. Here the CDR3 reads CASSTQDGGSGNTIYF. The DNA for the CDR3 is TGTGCCAGCAGTACCCAGGATGGAGGGTCTGGAAACACCATATATTTT.